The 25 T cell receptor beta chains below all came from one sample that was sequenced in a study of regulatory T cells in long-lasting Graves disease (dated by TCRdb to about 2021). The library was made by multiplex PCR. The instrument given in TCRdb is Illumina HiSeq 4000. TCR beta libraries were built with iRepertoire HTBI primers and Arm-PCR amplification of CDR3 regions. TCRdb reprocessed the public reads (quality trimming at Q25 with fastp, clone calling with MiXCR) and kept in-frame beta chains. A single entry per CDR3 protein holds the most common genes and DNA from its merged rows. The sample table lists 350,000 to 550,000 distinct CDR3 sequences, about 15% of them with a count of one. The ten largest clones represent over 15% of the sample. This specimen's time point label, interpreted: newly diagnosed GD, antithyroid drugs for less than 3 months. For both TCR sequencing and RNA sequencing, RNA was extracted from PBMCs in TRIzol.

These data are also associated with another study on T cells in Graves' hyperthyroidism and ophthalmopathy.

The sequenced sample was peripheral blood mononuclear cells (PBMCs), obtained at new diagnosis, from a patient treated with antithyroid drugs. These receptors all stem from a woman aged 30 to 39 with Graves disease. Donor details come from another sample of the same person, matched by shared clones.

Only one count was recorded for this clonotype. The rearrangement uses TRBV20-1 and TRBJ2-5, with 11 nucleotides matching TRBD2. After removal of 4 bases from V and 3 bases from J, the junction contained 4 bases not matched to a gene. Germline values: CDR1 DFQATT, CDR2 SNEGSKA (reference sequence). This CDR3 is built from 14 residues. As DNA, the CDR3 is TGCAGTGCTAAGGGGACTAGCGGTAAAGAGACCCAGTACTTC. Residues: CSAKGTSGKETQYF.

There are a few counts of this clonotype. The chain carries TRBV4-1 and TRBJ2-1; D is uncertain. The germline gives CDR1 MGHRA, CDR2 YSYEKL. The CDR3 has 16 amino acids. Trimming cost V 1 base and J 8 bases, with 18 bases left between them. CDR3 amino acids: CASSQGNRARSDEQFF. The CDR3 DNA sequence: TGCGCCAGCAGCCAAGGGAACAGAGCTAGGTCCGATGAGCAGTTCTTC.

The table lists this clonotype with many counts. The CDR3 spells CASSLAGEGNEQFF. DNA of the CDR3: TGTGCCAGCAGTTTAGCGGGAGAGGGCAATGAGCAGTTCTTC. The chain is built from TRBV27 and TRBJ2-1; 7 bases map to TRBD2. This CDR3 region has 14 residues. Germline-derived CDR1 and CDR2 are MNHEY and SMNVEV (reference sequence). V dropped 2 bases and J dropped 6; count of bases not matched to a gene: 4.

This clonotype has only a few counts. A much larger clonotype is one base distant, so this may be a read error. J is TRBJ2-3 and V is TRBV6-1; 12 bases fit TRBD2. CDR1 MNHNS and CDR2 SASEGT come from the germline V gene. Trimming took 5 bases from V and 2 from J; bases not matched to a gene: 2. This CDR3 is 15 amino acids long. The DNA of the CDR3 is TGTGCCAGCAGTCTAGCGGGAGGGGCCACAGATACGCAGTATTTT. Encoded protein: CASSLAGGATDTQYF.

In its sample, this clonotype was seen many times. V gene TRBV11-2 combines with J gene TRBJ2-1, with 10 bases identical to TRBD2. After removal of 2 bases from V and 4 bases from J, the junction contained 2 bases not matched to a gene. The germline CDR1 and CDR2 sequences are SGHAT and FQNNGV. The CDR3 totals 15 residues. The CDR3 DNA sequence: TGTGCCAGCAGCTTACTAGCGGGAGTGTACAATGAGCAGTTCTTC. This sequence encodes CASSLLAGVYNEQFF. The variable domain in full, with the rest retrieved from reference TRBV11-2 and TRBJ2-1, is EAGVAQSPRYKIIEKRQSVAFWCNPISGHATLYWYQQILGQGPKLLIQFQNNGVVDDSQLPKDRFSAERLKGVDSTLKIQPAKLEDSAVYLCASSLLAGVYNEQFFGPGTRLTVL.

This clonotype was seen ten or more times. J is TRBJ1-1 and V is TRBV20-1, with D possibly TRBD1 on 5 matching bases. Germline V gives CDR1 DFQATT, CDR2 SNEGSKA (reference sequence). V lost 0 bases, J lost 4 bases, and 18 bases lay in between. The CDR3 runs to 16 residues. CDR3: CSARDHIARASTEAFF. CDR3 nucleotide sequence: TGCAGTGCTAGAGATCACATCGCCAGGGCATCCACTGAAGCTTTCTTT.

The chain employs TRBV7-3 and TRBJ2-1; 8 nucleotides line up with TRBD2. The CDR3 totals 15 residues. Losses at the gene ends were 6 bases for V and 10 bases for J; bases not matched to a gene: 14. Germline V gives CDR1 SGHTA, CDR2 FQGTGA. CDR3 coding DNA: TGTGCCAGCAGGGCGGAGGGCGGGAGGCCAAAAGAGCAGTTCTTC. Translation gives CASRAEGGRPKEQFF.

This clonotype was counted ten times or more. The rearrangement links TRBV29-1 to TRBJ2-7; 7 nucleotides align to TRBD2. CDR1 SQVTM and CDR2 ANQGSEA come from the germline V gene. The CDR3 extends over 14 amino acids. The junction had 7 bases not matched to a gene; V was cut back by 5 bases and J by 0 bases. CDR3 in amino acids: CSVLTSASSYEQYF. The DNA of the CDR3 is TGCAGCGTTCTCACTAGCGCAAGCTCCTACGAGCAGTACTTC.

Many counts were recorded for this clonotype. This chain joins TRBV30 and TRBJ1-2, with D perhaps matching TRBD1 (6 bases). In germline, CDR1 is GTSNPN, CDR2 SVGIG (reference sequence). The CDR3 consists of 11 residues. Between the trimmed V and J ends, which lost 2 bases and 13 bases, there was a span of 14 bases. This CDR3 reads CAWSLQGRSTF. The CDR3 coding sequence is TGTGCCTGGAGTCTGCAGGGGCGTTCCACCTTC.

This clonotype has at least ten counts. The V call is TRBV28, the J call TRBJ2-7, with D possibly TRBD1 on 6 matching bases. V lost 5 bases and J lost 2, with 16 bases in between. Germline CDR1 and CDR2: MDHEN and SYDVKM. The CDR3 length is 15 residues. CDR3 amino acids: CASSPPGGSTYEQYF. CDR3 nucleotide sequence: TGTGCCAGCAGTCCCCCTGGGGGCAGTACCTACGAGCAGTACTTC.

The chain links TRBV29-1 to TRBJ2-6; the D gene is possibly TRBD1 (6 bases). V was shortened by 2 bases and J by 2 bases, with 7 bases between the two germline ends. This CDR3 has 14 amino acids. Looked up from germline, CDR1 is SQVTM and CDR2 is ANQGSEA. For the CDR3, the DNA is TGCAGCGTTGAAAGGACAGCTGGGGCCAACGTCCTGACTTTC. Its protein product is CSVERTAGANVLTF.

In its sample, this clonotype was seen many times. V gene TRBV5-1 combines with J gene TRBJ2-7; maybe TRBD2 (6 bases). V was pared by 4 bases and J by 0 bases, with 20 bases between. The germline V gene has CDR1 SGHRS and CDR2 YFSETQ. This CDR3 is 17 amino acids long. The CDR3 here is CASSPYYGSGSSYEQYF. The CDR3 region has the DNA TGCGCCAGCAGCCCCTACTATGGTAGCGGCTCCTCCTACGAGCAGTACTTC.

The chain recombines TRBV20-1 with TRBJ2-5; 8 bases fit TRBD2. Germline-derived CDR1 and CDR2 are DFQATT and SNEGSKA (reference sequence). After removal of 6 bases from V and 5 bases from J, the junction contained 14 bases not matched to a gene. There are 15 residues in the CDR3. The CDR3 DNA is TGCAGTGCAATAAAGCGGGAGTGGGTACGGGAGACCCAGTACTTC. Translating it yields CSAIKREWVRETQYF.

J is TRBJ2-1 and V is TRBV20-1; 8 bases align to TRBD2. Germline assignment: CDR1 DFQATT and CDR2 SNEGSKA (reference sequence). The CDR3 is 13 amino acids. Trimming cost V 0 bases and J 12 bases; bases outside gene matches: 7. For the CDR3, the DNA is TGCAGTGCTAGAGATAACGCAGGGACTAGGCAGTTCTTC. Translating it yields CSARDNAGTRQFF.

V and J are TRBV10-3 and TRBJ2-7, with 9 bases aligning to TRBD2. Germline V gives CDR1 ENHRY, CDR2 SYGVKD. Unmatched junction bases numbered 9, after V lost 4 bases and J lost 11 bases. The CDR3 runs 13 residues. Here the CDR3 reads CAISGLAGILEYF. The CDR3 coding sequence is TGTGCCATCAGTGGGCTAGCGGGAATTTTAGAGTACTTC.

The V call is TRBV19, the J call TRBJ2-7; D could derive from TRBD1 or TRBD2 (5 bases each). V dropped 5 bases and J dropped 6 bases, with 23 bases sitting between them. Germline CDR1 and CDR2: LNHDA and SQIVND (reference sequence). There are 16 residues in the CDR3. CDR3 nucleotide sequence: TGTGCCAGTAGTGAAGGCAGGGATGGGACCCGGAGCGAGCAGTACTTC. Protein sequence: CASSEGRDGTRSEQYF.

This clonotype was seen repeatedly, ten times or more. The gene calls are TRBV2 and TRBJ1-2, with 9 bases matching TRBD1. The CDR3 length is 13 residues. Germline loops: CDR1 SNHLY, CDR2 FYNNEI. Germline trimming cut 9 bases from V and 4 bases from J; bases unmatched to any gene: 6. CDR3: CASRGTGIYGYTF. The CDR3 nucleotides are TGTGCCAGTCGAGGGACAGGGATCTATGGCTACACCTTC.

The CDR3 coding sequence is TGTGCCAGTTCTAACGAGGGCTCCTACGAGCAGTACTTC. Amino acid sequence: CASSNEGSYEQYF. The V call is TRBV10-3, the J call TRBJ2-7; D is perhaps TRBD2 (5 bases). Germline-derived CDR1 and CDR2 are ENHRY and SYGVKD. The V and J ends lost 10 bases and 0 bases respectively, with 13 bases between them. The CDR3 contains 13 residues.

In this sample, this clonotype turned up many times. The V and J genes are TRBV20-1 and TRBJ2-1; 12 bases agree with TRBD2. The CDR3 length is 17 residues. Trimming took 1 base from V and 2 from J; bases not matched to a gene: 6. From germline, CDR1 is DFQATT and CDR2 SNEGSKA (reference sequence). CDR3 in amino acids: CSARGTSGTSPYNEQFF. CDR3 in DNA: TGCAGTGCTAGAGGGACTAGCGGGACCTCCCCCTACAATGAGCAGTTCTTC.

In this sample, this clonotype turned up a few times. Here the CDR3 DNA reads TGTGCCAGCAGTTTAGGGGTCAGGGGGCCTAATCAGCCCCAGCATTTT. It specifies CASSLGVRGPNQPQHF. The gene calls are TRBV12-3 or TRBV12-4 and TRBJ1-5; TRBD1 agrees at 8 bases. The CDR3 loop spans 16 amino acids. Trimming at V came to 1 base and at J to 4 bases, leaving 6 bases not matched to a gene.

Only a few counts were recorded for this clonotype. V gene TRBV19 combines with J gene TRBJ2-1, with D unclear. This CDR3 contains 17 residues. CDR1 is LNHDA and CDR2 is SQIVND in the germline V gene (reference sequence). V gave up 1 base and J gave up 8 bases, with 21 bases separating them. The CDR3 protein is CASSIVRATAPRDEQFF. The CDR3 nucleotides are TGTGCCAGTAGTATAGTTCGGGCCACTGCGCCTAGGGATGAGCAGTTCTTC. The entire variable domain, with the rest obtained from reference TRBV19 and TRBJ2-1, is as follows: DGGITQSPKYLFRKEGQNVTLSCEQNLNHDAMYWYRQDPGQGLRLIYYSQIVNDFQKGDIAEGYSVSREKKESFPLTVTSAQKNPTAFYLCASSIVRATAPRDEQFFGPGTRLTVL.

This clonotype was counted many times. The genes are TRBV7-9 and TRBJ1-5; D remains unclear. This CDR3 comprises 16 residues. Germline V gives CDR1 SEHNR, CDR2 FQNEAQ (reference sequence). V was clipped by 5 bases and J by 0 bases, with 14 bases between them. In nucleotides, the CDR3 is TGTGCCAGCAGCCTGGAGGCGGGATATAGCAATCAGCCCCAGCATTTT. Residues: CASSLEAGYSNQPQHF.

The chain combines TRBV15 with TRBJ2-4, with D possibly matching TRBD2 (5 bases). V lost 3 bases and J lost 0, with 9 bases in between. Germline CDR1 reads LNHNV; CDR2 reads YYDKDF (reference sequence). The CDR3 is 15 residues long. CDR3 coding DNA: TGTGCCACCAGCAGCCGGGAACAAGCCAAAAACATTCAGTACTTC. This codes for CATSSREQAKNIQYF.

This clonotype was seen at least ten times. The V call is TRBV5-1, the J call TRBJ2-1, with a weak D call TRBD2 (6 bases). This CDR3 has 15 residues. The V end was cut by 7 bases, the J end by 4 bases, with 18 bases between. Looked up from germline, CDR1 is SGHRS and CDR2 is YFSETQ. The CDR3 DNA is TGCGCCAGCCCCCGTCCTCCAGGGAGGTACAATGAGCAGTTCTTC. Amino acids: CASPRPPGRYNEQFF. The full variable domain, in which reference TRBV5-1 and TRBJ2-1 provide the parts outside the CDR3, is KAGVTQTPRYLIKTRGQQVTLSCSPISGHRSVSWYQQTPGQGLQFLFEYFSETQRNKGNFPGRFSGRQFSNSRSEMNVSTLELGDSALYLCASPRPPGRYNEQFFGPGTRLTVL.

CDR3 in DNA: TGTGCCAGTAGTAGGCGTAGTGGTGGCTACACCTTC. It is translated as CASSRRSGGYTF. The chain uses TRBV19 and TRBJ1-2, with D unresolved. The length of the CDR3 is 12 residues. The germline CDR1 and CDR2 sequences are LNHDA and SQIVND (reference sequence). V lost 4 bases and J lost 7, with 10 bases in between.